This TCR beta chain was recovered during a study of T cell responses to AZD1222 COVID-19 vaccine. Study outcomes and limitations: In a largely white British group with more females than males, clonal diversity was possibly underestimated. The study found vaccine-associated CD4 TCRs spanning spike, dominant at 160-218 and 743-854.

CDR1 and CDR2 (germline): LNHNV, YYDKDF (reference sequence). The CDR3 is made up of 15 amino acids. Trimming removed 1 base from V and 1 base from J; junction bases left unmatched: 4. Profiled with immunoSEQ multiplex PCR; TCRdb holds only in-frame clones, not every one. The sample contains approximately 130,000 clones, roughly nine tenths of which appear only once. Turning to this clone: No antigen is known for it.

This TCR was sampled from an adult in good health. The J gene is TRBJ2-7, the V gene TRBV15, with 7 positions matching TRBD1. The sequencing here drew on peripheral blood, taken on day 0 of AZD1222 vaccination. CDR3: CATSRGQGLSYEQYF. The CDR3 region has the DNA TGTGCCACCAGCAGAGGACAGGGTCTTTCCTACGAGCAGTACTTC.